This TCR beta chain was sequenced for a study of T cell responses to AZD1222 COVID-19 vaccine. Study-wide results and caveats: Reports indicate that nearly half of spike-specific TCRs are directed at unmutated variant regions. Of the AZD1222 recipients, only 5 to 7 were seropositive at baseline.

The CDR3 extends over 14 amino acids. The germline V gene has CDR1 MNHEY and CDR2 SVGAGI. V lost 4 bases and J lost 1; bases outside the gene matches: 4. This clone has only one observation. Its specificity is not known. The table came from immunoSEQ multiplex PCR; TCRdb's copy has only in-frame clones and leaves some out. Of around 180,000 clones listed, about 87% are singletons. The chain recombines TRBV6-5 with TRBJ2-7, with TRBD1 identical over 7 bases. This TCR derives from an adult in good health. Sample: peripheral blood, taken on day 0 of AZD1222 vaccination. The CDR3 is CASSSDRASYEQYF. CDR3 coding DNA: TGTGCCAGCAGTTCTGACAGGGCTTCCTACGAGCAGTACTTC.